This is a list of T cell receptor beta chains from one sample in a study of blood T cell repertoires in COVID-19. Only in-frame clones appear in the TCRdb table, and some are missing; sequencing was by immunoSEQ multiplex PCR. The repertoire holds about 68,000 clones, with 85% as singletons. The source material was peripheral blood. The source of these receptors is a man aged 50 or older with acute or convalescent COVID-19. The CDR3 runs from the conserved cysteine through the conserved F or W. Each record gives: D gene, V gene, clone size, J gene, CDR3 DNA, CDR3 protein. A D gene is named only where the DNA matches it firmly. Clone size is given for some rows only: seen once, a few or many times, or a class if the clone is expanded.

-,TRBV10-3,-,TRBJ1-2,TGTGCCATCAGTGAGAAGGGGCCTAGCTATGGCTACACCTTC,CAISEKGPSYGYTF
-,TRBV25-1,few,TRBJ1-4,TGTGCCAGCAGAAGGAGGCCTACAACAACTAATGAAAAACTGTTTTTT,CASRRRPTTTNEKLFF
-,TRBV3-1/TRBV3-2,-,TRBJ2-5,TGTGCCAGCAGCTTCAGGGGGGCGGAGACCCAGTACTTC,CASSFRGAETQYF
TRBD1,TRBV29-1,-,TRBJ2-7,TGCAGCGTCGCCGTTGACAGGGGGGTAACCTACGAGCAGTACTTC,CSVAVDRGVTYEQYF
TRBD1,TRBV5-1,few,TRBJ2-5,TGCGCCAGCAGCTTGATGGGACAGGGTGGAGAGACCCAGTACTTC,CASSLMGQGGETQYF
TRBD2,TRBV5-4,-,TRBJ2-3,TGTGCCAGCAGCCCGAGGGCGGGGGGGCAAGATACGCAGTATTTT,CASSPRAGGQDTQYF
-,TRBV6-6,-,TRBJ2-7,TGTGCCAGCAGCCGGGACATCTCCTACGAGCAGTACTTC,CASSRDISYEQYF
-,TRBV6-1,-,TRBJ1-2,TGTGCCAGCAGTGAACGGCGGCCCTACCATGGCTACACCTTC,CASSERRPYHGYTF
-,TRBV9,-,TRBJ2-7,TGTGCCAGCAGCGTAGGGCCGTCCCCCCACGAGCAGTACTTC,CASSVGPSPHEQYF
-,TRBV7-3,once,TRBJ2-5,TGTGCCAGCAGCTTAGTTGCGGAAGAGACCCAGTACTTC,CASSLVAEETQYF
TRBD1,TRBV5-1,-,TRBJ1-4,TGCGCCAGCAGCTCGACAGGGGAGGATAATTTCGAAAAACTGTTTTTT,CASSSTGEDNFEKLFF
-,TRBV6-5,-,TRBJ1-5,TGTGCCAGCAGTTATTTCAGGGATCAGCCCCAGCATTTT,CASSYFRDQPQHF
-,TRBV5-4,few,TRBJ1-1,TGTGCCAGCAGCTTGCACAGGGCTGAAGCTTTCTTT,CASSLHRAEAFF
-,TRBV6-1,-,TRBJ1-5,TGTGCCAGCAGTGTGGTCGAGGTCTGGGGCAATCAGCCCCAGCATTTT,CASSVVEVWGNQPQHF
-,TRBV7-6,-,TRBJ1-1,TGTGCCAGCAGTCCGTTCGGCGGGGGCACTGAAGCTTTCTTT,CASSPFGGGTEAFF
TRBD1,TRBV19,-,TRBJ1-5,TGTGCCAGTAGTGGGACAGAGAGCAATCAGCCCCAGCATTTT,CASSGTESNQPQHF
TRBD2,TRBV11-3,-,TRBJ2-1,TGTGCCAGCAGCTTGGGGGGGACCTCGGAGCCCCATGAGCAGTTCTTC,CASSLGGTSEPHEQFF
TRBD1,TRBV10-3,-,TRBJ2-1,TGTGCCATCCTGGTTGTAAGGACAGGCAAAAATGAGCAGTTCTTC,CAILVVRTGKNEQFF
TRBD2,TRBV3-1/TRBV3-2,-,TRBJ2-3,TGTGCCAGCAGCCAAGTGGCGGCGCGGGGGGAACGGGTTGATACGCAGTATTTT,CASSQVAARGERVDTQYF
TRBD1,TRBV6-6,-,TRBJ1-2,TGTGCCAGCAGTCGCCCGGGACAGGGGTACGGCTACACCTTC,CASSRPGQGYGYTF
-,TRBV7-8,once,TRBJ1-2,TGTGCCAGCAGCTTGGGTGGGGGGAACTATGGCTACACCTTC,CASSLGGGNYGYTF
-,TRBV11-3,-,TRBJ1-2,TGTGCCACCGAGGGGGGGGACCTCACGACCCTAGGCTATGGCTACACCTTC,CATEGGDLTTLGYGYTF
TRBD1,TRBV27,-,TRBJ2-7,TGTGCCAGCAGCCTGACAGGGGAAAACTACGAGCAGTACTTC,CASSLTGENYEQYF
-,TRBV30,-,TRBJ1-5,TGTGCCTGGAGTTGGGAGAGTCAGCCCCAGCATTTT,CAWSWESQPQHF
TRBD1,TRBV5-8,-,TRBJ2-1,TGTGCCAGCAGCTTGGGGGACAGGGGAGTCAATGAGCAGTTCTTC,CASSLGDRGVNEQFF
-,TRBV7-2,-,TRBJ1-3,TGTGCCAGCAGCTTACAAATCCTCGCGGGAAACACCATATATTTT,CASSLQILAGNTIYF
-,TRBV30,once,TRBJ1-3,TGTGCCTGGGCGAGGACGAGGGTGGAGGGATCAGGAAACACCATATATTTT,CAWARTRVEGSGNTIYF
-,TRBV7-8,-,TRBJ2-7,TGTGCCAGCAGCTTAGAGGAGTCCCGGTCCTACGAGCAGTACTTC,CASSLEESRSYEQYF
-,TRBV5-1,-,TRBJ2-1,TGCGCCAGCAGCTCGTTACAGGGCCCAACTAATGAGCAGTTCTTC,CASSSLQGPTNEQFF
-,TRBV11-2,-,TRBJ2-3,TGTGCCAGCAGCCCACCGTTCGGGGTTTTT,CASSPPFGVF
TRBD2,TRBV7-6,-,TRBJ2-5,TGTGCCAGCAGCCGACTAGCGGGGGAGGGGGAGACCCAGTACTTC,CASSRLAGEGETQYF
-,TRBV28,-,TRBJ1-1,TGTGCCAGCAGTCTCTACAGGCTATTAAGAATGAACACTGAAGCTTTCTTT,CASSLYRLLRMNTEAFF
TRBD2,TRBV7-9,-,TRBJ2-3,TGTGCCAGCAGCTCCGGGACTAGCGCCCTAACTAGCACAGATACGCAGTATTTT,CASSSGTSALTSTDTQYF
TRBD1,TRBV7-3,-,TRBJ2-3,TGTGCCAGCAGCCCCCGAGGGACAGGGGCGGATACAGATACGCAGTATTTT,CASSPRGTGADTDTQYF
-,TRBV19,-,TRBJ1-1,TGTGCCAGTAGTATAGACAGCGTGAACACTGAAGCTTTCTTT,CASSIDSVNTEAFF
TRBD2,TRBV27,-,TRBJ2-5,TGTGCCAGCAGTCTAAGGCCGAGACTAGCGGGGGGGCCGGGGTGGCAAGAGACCCAGTACTTC,CASSLRPRLAGGPGWQETQYF
TRBD1,TRBV5-1,-,TRBJ2-1,TGCGCCAGCAGCTCCGAACTTTCGACAGGGCATCGGTGGAATGAGCAGTTCTTC,CASSSELSTGHRWNEQFF
TRBD1,TRBV29-1,-,TRBJ1-2,TGCAGCGTCGTCGGACAGGGGGATGGCTACACCTTC,CSVVGQGDGYTF
TRBD1,TRBV19,-,TRBJ2-7,TGTGCCAGTAGACTAGGACAGGGCTTCTACGAGCAGTACTTC,CASRLGQGFYEQYF
-,TRBV27,-,TRBJ2-1,TGTGCCAGCAGTTTGTATAGGGGAAGTGAGCAGTTCTTC,CASSLYRGSEQFF
-,TRBV28,few,TRBJ1-2,TGTGCCAGCACCGCCAGGCTTAACTATGGCTACACCTTC,CASTARLNYGYTF